This T cell receptor beta chain derives from a study of blood T cell repertoires in COVID-19. This clone was detected only a few times. Other DNA sequences in this sample translate to the same CDR3. This CDR3 spans 16 amino acids. V was pared by 3 bases and J by 5 bases, with 6 bases of the junction left unmatched. Germline V gene sequence: CDR1 KGHDR, CDR2 SFDVKD. Original processing notes: Using reference gene primer amplification, nucleated cell counts were estimated. The data were produced by immunoSEQ multiplex PCR, yet TCRdb's version contains in-frame clones alone and is incomplete. V and J calls plus clone size are reproduced from that table; the DNA served to infer D and trimming. Of roughly 320,000 clones in the sample, 85% to 90% were seen once.

Sample: peripheral blood. This chain uses TRBV24-1 with TRBJ2-1; 10 bases fit TRBD2. The TCR comes from a man aged 70-80 years with acute or convalescent COVID-19. CDR3 sequence reads: CATSDPLAGQDNEQFF. The DNA of the CDR3 is TGTGCCACCAGTGATCCACTAGCGGGGCAAGACAATGAGCAGTTCTTC.